This TCR beta chain was obtained from a study of T cells in tuberculosis. TCR-alpha and TCR-beta chains were sequenced unpaired. Assay: immunoSEQ multiplex PCR; the TCRdb copy retains only in-frame clones and omits some. Of about 88,000 clones listed, about nine tenths are singletons. This clone is a singleton in its sample. After thawing and overnight rest, PBMC were stained with GMM-loaded CD1B tetramer, viability dye and anti-CD3 for sorting. C32 glucose monomycolate from Rhodococcus equi was loaded onto the CD1B tetramers. CD14-expressing monocytes were removed from PBMC before cryopreservation and sorting. From each donor, roughly 99,000 tetramer-negative cells were sorted. Sequencing was carried out using CD1b-GMM tetramer-negative cells sorted from PBMCs. The sequence was obtained from an adult woman with latent tuberculosis.

CDR3 in amino acids: CASSLPGQGGGNTIYF. CDR3 DNA sequence: TGTGCCAGCAGTCTCCCGGGACAGGGAGGTGGAAACACCATATATTTT. The chain couples TRBV28 to TRBJ1-3; 9 nucleotides line up with TRBD1. V was pared by 5 bases and J by 3 bases, with 8 bases of the junction left unmatched. Germline V lookup: CDR1 MDHEN, CDR2 SYDVKM. This CDR3 contains 16 residues.